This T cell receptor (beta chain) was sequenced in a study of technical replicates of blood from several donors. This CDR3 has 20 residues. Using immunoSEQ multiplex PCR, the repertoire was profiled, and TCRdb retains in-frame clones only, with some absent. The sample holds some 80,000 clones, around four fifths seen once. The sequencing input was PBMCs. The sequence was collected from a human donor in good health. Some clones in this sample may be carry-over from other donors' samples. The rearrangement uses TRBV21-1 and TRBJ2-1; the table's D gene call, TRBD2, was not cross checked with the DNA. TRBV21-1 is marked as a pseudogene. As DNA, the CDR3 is TGTGCCAGCAGCAGGGTAGGGTGGACTAGCGGGGGGGATACCTACAATGAGCAGTTCTTC. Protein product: CASSRVGWTSGGDTYNEQFF.